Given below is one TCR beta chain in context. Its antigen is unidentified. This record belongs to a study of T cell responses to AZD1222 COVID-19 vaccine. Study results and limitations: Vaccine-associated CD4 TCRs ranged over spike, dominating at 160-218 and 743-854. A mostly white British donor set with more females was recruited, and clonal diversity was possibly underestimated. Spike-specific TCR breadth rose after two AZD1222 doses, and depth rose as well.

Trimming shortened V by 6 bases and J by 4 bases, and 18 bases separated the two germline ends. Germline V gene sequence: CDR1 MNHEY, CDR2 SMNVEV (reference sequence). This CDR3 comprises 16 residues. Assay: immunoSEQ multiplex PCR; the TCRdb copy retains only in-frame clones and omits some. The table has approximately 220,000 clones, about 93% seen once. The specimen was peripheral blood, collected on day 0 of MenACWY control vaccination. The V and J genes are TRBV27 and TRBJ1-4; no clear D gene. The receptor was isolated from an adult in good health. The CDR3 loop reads CASRSGIGLLNEKLFF. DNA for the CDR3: TGTGCCAGCAGATCCGGGATCGGGCTACTTAATGAAAAACTGTTTTTT.